This T cell receptor beta chain is drawn from a study of blood T cell repertoires in COVID-19. CDR3 length equals 14 residues. The V end lost 6 bases, the J end lost 2 bases, and 11 bases lay between the germline ends. Germline loops: CDR1 SNHLY, CDR2 FYNNEI. The data were produced by immunoSEQ multiplex PCR, yet TCRdb's version contains in-frame clones alone and is incomplete. Among nearly 200,000 clones, approximately 84% were seen once, and the ten largest hold roughly 5.3%. The origin of this receptor is a woman between 65 and 79 years old with active or convalescent COVID-19. The chain joins TRBV2 to TRBJ1-3, with a tentative D call TRBD1 (5 bases). Source material: peripheral blood. This chain's CDR3 is CASSGTRAGNTIYF. The CDR3 nucleotides read TGTGCCAGCAGCGGGACTAGGGCTGGAAACACCATATATTTT.